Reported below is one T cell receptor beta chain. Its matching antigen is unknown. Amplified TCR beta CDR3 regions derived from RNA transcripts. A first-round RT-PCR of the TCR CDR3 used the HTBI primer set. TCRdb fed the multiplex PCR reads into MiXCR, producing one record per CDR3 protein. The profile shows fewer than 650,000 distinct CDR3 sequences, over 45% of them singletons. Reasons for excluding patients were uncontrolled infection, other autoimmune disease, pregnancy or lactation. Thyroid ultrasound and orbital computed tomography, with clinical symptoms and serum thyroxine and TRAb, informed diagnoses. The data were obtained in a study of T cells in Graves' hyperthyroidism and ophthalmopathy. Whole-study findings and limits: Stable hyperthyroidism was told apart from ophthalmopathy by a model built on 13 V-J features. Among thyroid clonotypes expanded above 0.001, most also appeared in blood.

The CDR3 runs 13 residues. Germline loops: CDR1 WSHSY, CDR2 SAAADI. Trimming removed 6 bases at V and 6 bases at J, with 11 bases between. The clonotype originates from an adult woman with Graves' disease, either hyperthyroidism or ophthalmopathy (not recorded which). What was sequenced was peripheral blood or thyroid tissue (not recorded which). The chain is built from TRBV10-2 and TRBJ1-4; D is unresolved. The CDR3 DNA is TGCGCCAGCAGCCGATCGATCGATGAAAAACTGTTTTTT. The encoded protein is CASSRSIDEKLFF.